This T cell receptor beta chain was sequenced in a study of T cell responses to AZD1222 COVID-19 vaccine. Study results and caveats: Repertoires were obtained solely post-peak T cell response. Among the donors, most were white British and more were female, and clonal diversity was possibly underestimated.

This clone was picked up a small number of times. What it binds is unknown. Repertoires were generated with immunoSEQ multiplex PCR, while TCRdb's copy carries only in-frame clones and drops some. This table holds over 40,000 clones, around 85% found once. The sample was peripheral blood, taken on day 0 of AZD1222 vaccination. This clonotype was obtained from an adult in good health.

CDR3 sequence (DNA): TGTGCCAGCAGGCTCACCGGGAACACCGGGGAGCTGTTTTTT. Its protein is CASRLTGNTGELFF. The chain couples TRBV5-4 to TRBJ2-2; no definite D call. Germline assignment: CDR1 SGHNT and CDR2 YYREEE (reference sequence). This CDR3 is 14 amino acids long. The V and J ends lost 5 bases and 1 base respectively, with 9 bases between them.